These T cell receptor beta chains were read from a single sample in a study of resident and recirculating memory T cells in vitiligo. Data came from immunoSEQ multiplex PCR; TCRdb stores just in-frame clones and leaves some out. The repertoire consists of 75,000 to 85,000 clones, with about 90% occurring once and the leading ten covering more than 4.5%. The sequencing input was blood. These receptors all stem from a male donor with vitiligo. Both conserved end residues are part of each CDR3. Each record gives: clone size, D gene, V gene, J gene, CDR3 DNA, CDR3 protein. D genes are given only for firm matches. Rows give clone size only sometimes, using once, few, many, or a class for an expanded clone.

clone_size: .; d_call: .; v_call: TRBV6-5; j_call: TRBJ2-7; cdr3_nt: TGTGCCAGCAGGACGGAGGGACGGCAAAACTACGAGCAGTACTTC; cdr3_aa: CASRTEGRQNYEQYF
clone_size: .; d_call: TRBD2; v_call: TRBV7-2; j_call: TRBJ2-1; cdr3_nt: TGTGCCAGCAGCTTACGGGGGGAGTCCTACAATGAGCAGTTCTTC; cdr3_aa: CASSLRGESYNEQFF
clone_size: .; d_call: .; v_call: TRBV4-1; j_call: TRBJ1-5; cdr3_nt: TGCGCCAGCAGTCCCTCGTTGGGGGCCGGCAATCAGCCCCAGCATTTT; cdr3_aa: CASSPSLGAGNQPQHF
clone_size: .; d_call: .; v_call: TRBV27; j_call: TRBJ2-5; cdr3_nt: TGTGCCAGCAGCCCAGGTGGGCCCGGAGAGACCCAGTACTTC; cdr3_aa: CASSPGGPGETQYF
clone_size: .; d_call: TRBD2; v_call: TRBV7-9; j_call: TRBJ2-5; cdr3_nt: TGTGCCAGCAGCCAGGGACTAGCTCGAGAGACCCAGTACTTC; cdr3_aa: CASSQGLARETQYF
clone_size: .; d_call: .; v_call: TRBV15; j_call: TRBJ1-2; cdr3_nt: TGTGCCACCAGCAGAGATCCCGAAGGGGCTGGCTACACCTTC; cdr3_aa: CATSRDPEGAGYTF
clone_size: .; d_call: .; v_call: TRBV15; j_call: TRBJ2-1; cdr3_nt: TGTGCCACCAGCATAAGAGCGTACAATGAGCAGTTCTTC; cdr3_aa: CATSIRAYNEQFF
clone_size: .; d_call: TRBD1; v_call: TRBV30; j_call: TRBJ2-7; cdr3_nt: TGTGCCTGGAGTCTAACGGGACAGGGAGGCTACGAGCAGTACTTC; cdr3_aa: CAWSLTGQGGYEQYF
clone_size: .; d_call: .; v_call: TRBV5-1; j_call: TRBJ2-1; cdr3_nt: TGCGCCAGCAGGGAGGCGGGGAGCTCCTACAATGAGCAGTTCTTC; cdr3_aa: CASREAGSSYNEQFF
clone_size: .; d_call: .; v_call: TRBV5-6; j_call: TRBJ2-4; cdr3_nt: TGTGCCAGCAGCTTGTCCGGGAGTAGTGCCAAAAACATTCAGTACTTC; cdr3_aa: CASSLSGSSAKNIQYF
clone_size: .; d_call: .; v_call: TRBV4-1; j_call: TRBJ2-2; cdr3_nt: TGCGCCAGCAGCCAAGAGGGGCCTGCGAGGGAGCTGTTTTTT; cdr3_aa: CASSQEGPARELFF
clone_size: .; d_call: TRBD2; v_call: TRBV5-4; j_call: TRBJ2-5; cdr3_nt: TGTGCCAGCAGCTCCGGGACTAGCGGGAGGGAGACCCAGTACTTC; cdr3_aa: CASSSGTSGRETQYF
clone_size: .; d_call: TRBD1; v_call: TRBV28; j_call: TRBJ2-4; cdr3_nt: TGTGCCACCACAGGGGGCCCCCTCGCCAAAAACATTCAGTACTTC; cdr3_aa: CATTGGPLAKNIQYF
clone_size: .; d_call: .; v_call: TRBV5-5; j_call: TRBJ1-1; cdr3_nt: TGTGCCAGCAGCTTGGATGCGGGGAACACTGAAGCTTTCTTT; cdr3_aa: CASSLDAGNTEAFF
clone_size: once; d_call: TRBD2; v_call: TRBV5-1; j_call: TRBJ2-1; cdr3_nt: TGCGCCAGCAGCTCCTCTAGCGGTTCCTACAATGAGCAGTTCTTC; cdr3_aa: CASSSSSGSYNEQFF
clone_size: .; d_call: .; v_call: TRBV7-3; j_call: TRBJ2-1; cdr3_nt: TGTGCCAGCAGCTTAACCCACGCCGAGGGAGCGGCCCCCTACAATGAGCAGTTCTTC; cdr3_aa: CASSLTHAEGAAPYNEQFF
clone_size: once; d_call: .; v_call: TRBV11-2; j_call: TRBJ2-5; cdr3_nt: TGTGCCAGCACTTGGAGGGACAGAAATCAAGAGACCCAGTACTTC; cdr3_aa: CASTWRDRNQETQYF
clone_size: many; d_call: TRBD1; v_call: TRBV27; j_call: TRBJ1-1; cdr3_nt: TGTGCCAGCAGTTTCGCCCCGGGACAGAGGGTAATTTGGGACACTGAAGCTTTCTTT; cdr3_aa: CASSFAPGQRVIWDTEAFF
clone_size: .; d_call: TRBD2; v_call: TRBV2; j_call: TRBJ2-1; cdr3_nt: TGTGCCAGCAGTGAACCCAGGACTAGCGGGACGAGTGAGCAGTTCTTC; cdr3_aa: CASSEPRTSGTSEQFF
clone_size: .; d_call: .; v_call: TRBV5-8; j_call: TRBJ1-4; cdr3_nt: TGTGCGACAGGTGGAAGGGAAAAACTGTTTTTT; cdr3_aa: CATGGREKLFF
clone_size: .; d_call: TRBD1; v_call: TRBV2; j_call: TRBJ1-5; cdr3_nt: TGTGCCAGCAGTGAATGGGACAGGGTTCAGCCCCAGCATTTT; cdr3_aa: CASSEWDRVQPQHF
clone_size: .; d_call: TRBD2; v_call: TRBV7-9; j_call: TRBJ2-7; cdr3_nt: TGTGCCAGCAGCCCGGGGCGGGGGATCTACGAGCAGTACTTC; cdr3_aa: CASSPGRGIYEQYF
clone_size: once; d_call: .; v_call: TRBV7-2; j_call: TRBJ2-3; cdr3_nt: TGTGCCAGCAGCTTAGGGGCCGCCACAGATACGCAGTATTTT; cdr3_aa: CASSLGAATDTQYF
clone_size: once; d_call: TRBD1; v_call: TRBV29-1; j_call: TRBJ2-2; cdr3_nt: TGCAGCGTTGTGAGCCTGGAGACAGGGCCCGGGGAGCTGTTTTTT; cdr3_aa: CSVVSLETGPGELFF
clone_size: .; d_call: TRBD1; v_call: TRBV6-1; j_call: TRBJ1-2; cdr3_nt: TGTGCCAGCACCAGACAGGGAGGCGCCTATGGCTACACCTTC; cdr3_aa: CASTRQGGAYGYTF
clone_size: .; d_call: .; v_call: TRBV7-2; j_call: TRBJ2-4; cdr3_nt: TGTGCCAGCAGCCCGGGACACGGACGGAACATTCAGTACTTC; cdr3_aa: CASSPGHGRNIQYF
clone_size: .; d_call: TRBD1; v_call: TRBV10-3; j_call: TRBJ1-2; cdr3_nt: TGTGCCATCAGTGACGGACAGGGGGATGCCTATGGCTACACCTTC; cdr3_aa: CAISDGQGDAYGYTF
clone_size: .; d_call: TRBD2; v_call: TRBV10-2; j_call: TRBJ2-5; cdr3_nt: TGCGCCAGCAGTGATCAGGCGGGAGTAGGAGAGACCCAGTACTTC; cdr3_aa: CASSDQAGVGETQYF
clone_size: .; d_call: TRBD1; v_call: TRBV27; j_call: TRBJ1-1; cdr3_nt: TGTGCCAGCAGTTTAGGGGTGGGGACAGGGGTCACTGAAGCTTTCTTT; cdr3_aa: CASSLGVGTGVTEAFF
clone_size: .; d_call: .; v_call: TRBV2; j_call: TRBJ1-6; cdr3_nt: TGTGCCAGCGGGGGCGGAGATTATTCACCCCTCCACTTT; cdr3_aa: CASGGGDYSPLHF
clone_size: .; d_call: .; v_call: TRBV7-6; j_call: TRBJ2-3; cdr3_nt: TGTGCCAGCCCTTCGACTAGGCCTCACATGGTAGATACGCAGTATTTT; cdr3_aa: CASPSTRPHMVDTQYF
clone_size: .; d_call: .; v_call: TRBV30; j_call: TRBJ1-3; cdr3_nt: TGTGCCTGGAGTGTACTGCAGGGGAGCTCTGGAAACACCATATATTTT; cdr3_aa: CAWSVLQGSSGNTIYF
clone_size: .; d_call: TRBD2; v_call: TRBV6-1; j_call: TRBJ2-1; cdr3_nt: TGTGCCAGCAGTGGTATGACGGGGACTAGCGGGGGGAGTGAGCAGTTCTTC; cdr3_aa: CASSGMTGTSGGSEQFF
clone_size: .; d_call: .; v_call: TRBV5-4; j_call: TRBJ2-5; cdr3_nt: TGTGCCAGCAGCTTCCCTAGTCAAGAGACCCAGTACTTC; cdr3_aa: CASSFPSQETQYF
clone_size: .; d_call: .; v_call: TRBV11-2; j_call: TRBJ1-4; cdr3_nt: TGTGCCAGCAGAAACTTGGGGCAGGCTAATGAAAAACTGTTTTTT; cdr3_aa: CASRNLGQANEKLFF
clone_size: .; d_call: .; v_call: TRBV6-4; j_call: TRBJ2-1; cdr3_nt: TGTGCCAGCAGTGGGACAAGTAACAATGAGCAGTTCTTC; cdr3_aa: CASSGTSNNEQFF
clone_size: .; d_call: .; v_call: TRBV30; j_call: TRBJ1-5; cdr3_nt: TGTGCCTGCCAACTGGGGGGAAATCAGCCCCAGCATTTT; cdr3_aa: CACQLGGNQPQHF
clone_size: .; d_call: .; v_call: TRBV6-5; j_call: TRBJ2-1; cdr3_nt: TGTGCCAGTCCGGGAAGGCGAAACAATGAGCAGTTCTTC; cdr3_aa: CASPGRRNNEQFF
clone_size: .; d_call: .; v_call: TRBV4-2; j_call: TRBJ1-1; cdr3_nt: TGTGCCAGCAGCCAAGATCGGGACTGGGCCACTGAAGCTTTCTTT; cdr3_aa: CASSQDRDWATEAFF
clone_size: .; d_call: .; v_call: TRBV28; j_call: TRBJ2-7; cdr3_nt: TGTGCCAGCAGTTCCCCGGGAGGGGGCAACGAGCAGTACTTC; cdr3_aa: CASSSPGGGNEQYF
clone_size: .; d_call: .; v_call: TRBV5-1; j_call: TRBJ2-5; cdr3_nt: TGCGCCAGCAGGAGTATTGGGACACTTGAGGTTGGCCAAGAGACCCAGTACTTC; cdr3_aa: CASRSIGTLEVGQETQYF
clone_size: .; d_call: .; v_call: TRBV5-6; j_call: TRBJ2-5; cdr3_nt: TGTGCCAGCAGCTTGGAGACACGGCTGATGGAGACCCAGTACTTC; cdr3_aa: CASSLETRLMETQYF
clone_size: .; d_call: .; v_call: TRBV9; j_call: TRBJ2-2; cdr3_nt: TGTGCCAGCAGCGTACGGGTTAACACCGGGGAGCTGTTTTTT; cdr3_aa: CASSVRVNTGELFF
clone_size: .; d_call: .; v_call: TRBV13; j_call: TRBJ2-5; cdr3_nt: TGTGCCAGCAGCTTAGTGGACTCACAAGAGACCCAGTACTTC; cdr3_aa: CASSLVDSQETQYF
clone_size: .; d_call: TRBD2; v_call: TRBV7-2; j_call: TRBJ2-7; cdr3_nt: TGTGCCAGCAGCCCCCGGGAGGAGGGAGTATCCTACGAGCAGTACTTC; cdr3_aa: CASSPREEGVSYEQYF
clone_size: .; d_call: .; v_call: TRBV5-6; j_call: TRBJ1-1; cdr3_nt: TGTGCCAGCAGCTCCGGGGGCACTGAAGCTTTCTTT; cdr3_aa: CASSSGGTEAFF
clone_size: .; d_call: .; v_call: TRBV18; j_call: TRBJ1-5; cdr3_nt: TGTGCCAGCTCACCACAAACAGGGTCATACCAGCCCCAGCATTTT; cdr3_aa: CASSPQTGSYQPQHF
clone_size: .; d_call: TRBD1; v_call: TRBV27; j_call: TRBJ1-5; cdr3_nt: TGTGCCAGCAGTCACGGACAGGGGTCGAATCAGCCCCAGCATTTT; cdr3_aa: CASSHGQGSNQPQHF
clone_size: .; d_call: .; v_call: TRBV7-9; j_call: TRBJ2-7; cdr3_nt: TGTGCCAGCAGCTTAGGGGCAGGGTTCGACGAGCAGTACTTC; cdr3_aa: CASSLGAGFDEQYF
clone_size: .; d_call: .; v_call: TRBV6-5; j_call: TRBJ1-2; cdr3_nt: TGTGCCAGCAGTTACTCGACTAACCCAGATGGCTACACCTTC; cdr3_aa: CASSYSTNPDGYTF
clone_size: once; d_call: TRBD1; v_call: TRBV7-6; j_call: TRBJ1-2; cdr3_nt: TGTGCCAGCAGCTTGGCCCCGGGGACAGGGAGAGGTAGTGGCTACACCTTC; cdr3_aa: CASSLAPGTGRGSGYTF
clone_size: .; d_call: TRBD2; v_call: TRBV28; j_call: TRBJ2-1; cdr3_nt: TGTGCCAGCAGTTTAGCGTCTAGCGGAGGCTCCTACAATGAGCAGTTCTTC; cdr3_aa: CASSLASSGGSYNEQFF
clone_size: few; d_call: .; v_call: TRBV18; j_call: TRBJ2-7; cdr3_nt: TGTGCCAGCTCACCCCTCGCAGGGGTCGAGCAGTACTTC; cdr3_aa: CASSPLAGVEQYF
clone_size: .; d_call: .; v_call: TRBV1; j_call: TRBJ2-3; cdr3_nt: TGCACCAGCAGCAATCCCCCACTAGCGGGAGAGGTAGATACGCAGTATTTT; cdr3_aa: CTSSNPPLAGEVDTQYF
clone_size: .; d_call: .; v_call: TRBV9; j_call: TRBJ2-1; cdr3_nt: TGTGCCAGCAGCGTAGCTCTCGGGAGTCCGTACAATGAGCAGTTCTTC; cdr3_aa: CASSVALGSPYNEQFF
clone_size: .; d_call: TRBD2; v_call: TRBV27; j_call: TRBJ2-2; cdr3_nt: TGTGCCAGCAGACTACTAGCGGGAGGAGTCGGGGAGCTGTTTTTT; cdr3_aa: CASRLLAGGVGELFF
clone_size: .; d_call: .; v_call: TRBV28; j_call: TRBJ2-1; cdr3_nt: TGTGCCAGCACCCGACGGGGGAAACGTCTCAATGAGCAGTTCTTC; cdr3_aa: CASTRRGKRLNEQFF
clone_size: once; d_call: .; v_call: TRBV2; j_call: TRBJ2-1; cdr3_nt: TGTGCCAGGTACGGGGGGCTAGCGGACAATGAGCAGTTCTTC; cdr3_aa: CARYGGLADNEQFF